A single TCR beta chain is shown here with its context. Repertoires were generated with immunoSEQ multiplex PCR, while TCRdb's copy carries only in-frame clones and drops some. The sample includes some 40,000 clones, approximately 90% of them seen just once. CDR1 and CDR2 from the germline V gene are SGHTA and FQGTGA. The V end was cut by 5 bases, the J end by 5 bases, with 18 bases between. The CDR3 extends over 15 amino acids. The data are from a study of OX40 agonist ivuxolimab in advanced cancers. The clonotype comes from an adult with an advanced solid tumor such as melanoma, head and neck, liver or kidney cancer. The sequencing used CD4+ or CD8+ T cells sorted from blood, collected in a trial of the OX40 agonist ivuxolimab. The chain has TRBV7-3 and TRBJ2-5, with TRBD1 as a possible D gene (7 bases). CDR3 sequence reads: CASSPLGGGAETQYF. The CDR3 DNA reads TGTGCCAGCAGCCCGCTAGGAGGGGGCGCGGAGACCCAGTACTTC.